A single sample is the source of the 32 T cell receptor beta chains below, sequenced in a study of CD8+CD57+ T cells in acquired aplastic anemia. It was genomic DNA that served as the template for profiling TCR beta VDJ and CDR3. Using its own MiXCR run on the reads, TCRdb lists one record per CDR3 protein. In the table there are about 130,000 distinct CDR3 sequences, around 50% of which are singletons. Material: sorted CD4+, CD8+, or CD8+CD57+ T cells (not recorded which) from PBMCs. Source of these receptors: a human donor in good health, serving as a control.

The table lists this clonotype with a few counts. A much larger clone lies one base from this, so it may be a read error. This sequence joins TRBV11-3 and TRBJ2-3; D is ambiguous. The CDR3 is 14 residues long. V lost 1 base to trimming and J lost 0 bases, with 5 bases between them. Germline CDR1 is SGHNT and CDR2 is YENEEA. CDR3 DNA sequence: TGTGCCAGCAGCTTAGGAGCCAGCACAGATACGCAGTATTTT. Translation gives CASSLGASTDTQYF.

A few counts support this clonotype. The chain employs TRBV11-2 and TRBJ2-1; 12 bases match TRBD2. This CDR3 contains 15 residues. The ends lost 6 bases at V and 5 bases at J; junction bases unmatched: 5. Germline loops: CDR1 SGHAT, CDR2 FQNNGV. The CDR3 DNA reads TGTGCCAGCAGTCCGACTAGCGGGGGTCACAATGAGCAGTTCTTC. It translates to CASSPTSGGHNEQFF. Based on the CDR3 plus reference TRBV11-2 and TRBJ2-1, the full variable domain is EAGVAQSPRYKIIEKRQSVAFWCNPISGHATLYWYQQILGQGPKLLIQFQNNGVVDDSQLPKDRFSAERLKGVDSTLKIQPAKLEDSAVYLCASSPTSGGHNEQFFGPGTRLTVL.

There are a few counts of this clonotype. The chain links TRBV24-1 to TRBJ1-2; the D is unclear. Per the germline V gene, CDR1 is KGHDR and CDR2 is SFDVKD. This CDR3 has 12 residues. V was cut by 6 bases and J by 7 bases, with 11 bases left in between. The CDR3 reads CATSREIGGYTF. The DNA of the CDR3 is TGTGCCACCAGTCGGGAAATAGGTGGCTACACCTTC.

The DNA of the CDR3 is TGCAGTGCCTGGGGGATGGGGTACTCACCCCTCCACTTT. As protein: CSAWGMGYSPLHF. The chain couples TRBV20-1 to TRBJ1-6, with a tentative D call TRBD1 (5 bases). The length of the CDR3 is 13 residues. V lost 6 bases, J lost 10 bases, and 16 bases lay in between. From germline, CDR1 is DFQATT and CDR2 SNEGSKA (reference sequence).

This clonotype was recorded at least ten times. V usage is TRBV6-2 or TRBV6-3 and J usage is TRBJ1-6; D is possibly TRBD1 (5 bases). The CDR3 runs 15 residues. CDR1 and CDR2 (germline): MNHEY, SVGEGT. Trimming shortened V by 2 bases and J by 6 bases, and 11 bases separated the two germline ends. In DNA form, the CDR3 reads TGTGCCAGCAGTTACCCAGGGATGGGTAATTCACCCCTCCACTTT. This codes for CASSYPGMGNSPLHF.

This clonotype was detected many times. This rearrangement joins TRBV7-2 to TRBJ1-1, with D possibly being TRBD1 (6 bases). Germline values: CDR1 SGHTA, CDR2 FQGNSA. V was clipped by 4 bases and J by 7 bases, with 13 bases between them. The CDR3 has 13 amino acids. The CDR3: CASSSDRQVEAFF. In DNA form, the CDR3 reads TGTGCCAGCAGCTCGGACAGACAAGTTGAAGCTTTCTTT.

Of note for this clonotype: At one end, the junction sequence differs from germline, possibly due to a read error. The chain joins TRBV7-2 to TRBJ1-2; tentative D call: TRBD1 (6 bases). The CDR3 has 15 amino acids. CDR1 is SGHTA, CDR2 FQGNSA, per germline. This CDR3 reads CAGSVKVGAAYGYTF. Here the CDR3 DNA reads TGTGCCGGCAGCGTGAAGGTGGGGGCGGCCTATGGCTACACCTTC.

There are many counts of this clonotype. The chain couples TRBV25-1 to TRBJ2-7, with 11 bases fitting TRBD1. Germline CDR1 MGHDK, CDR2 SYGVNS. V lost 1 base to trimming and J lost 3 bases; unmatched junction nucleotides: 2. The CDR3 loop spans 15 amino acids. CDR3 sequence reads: CASSESGQGVYEQYF. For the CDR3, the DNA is TGTGCCAGCAGTGAATCGGGACAGGGGGTCTACGAGCAGTACTTC.

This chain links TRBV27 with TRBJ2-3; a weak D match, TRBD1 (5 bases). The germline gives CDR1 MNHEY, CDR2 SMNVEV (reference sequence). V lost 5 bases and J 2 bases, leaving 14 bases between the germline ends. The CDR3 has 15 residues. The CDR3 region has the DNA TGTGCCAGCAGTAGGTCGACAGCCCACACAGATACGCAGTATTTT. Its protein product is CASSRSTAHTDTQYF.

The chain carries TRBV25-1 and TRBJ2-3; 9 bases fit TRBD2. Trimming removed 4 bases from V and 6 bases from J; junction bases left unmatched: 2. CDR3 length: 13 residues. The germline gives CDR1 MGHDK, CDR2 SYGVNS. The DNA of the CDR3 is TGTGCCAGCAGTGTCCTAGCGGGGGATACGCAGTATTTT. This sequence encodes CASSVLAGDTQYF.

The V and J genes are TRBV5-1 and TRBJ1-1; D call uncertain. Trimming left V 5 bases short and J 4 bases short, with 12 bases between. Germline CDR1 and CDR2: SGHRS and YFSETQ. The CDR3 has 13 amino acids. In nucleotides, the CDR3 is TGCGCCAGCAGTTTTGGCGGTCTCACTGAAGCTTTCTTT. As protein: CASSFGGLTEAFF.

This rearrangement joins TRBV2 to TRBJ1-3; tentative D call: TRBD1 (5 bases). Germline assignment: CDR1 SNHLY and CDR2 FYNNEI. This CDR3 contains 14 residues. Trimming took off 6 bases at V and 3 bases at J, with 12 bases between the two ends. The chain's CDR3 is CASRPGGGGNTIYF. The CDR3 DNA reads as TGTGCCAGCAGACCCGGCGGGGGTGGAAACACCATATATTTT.

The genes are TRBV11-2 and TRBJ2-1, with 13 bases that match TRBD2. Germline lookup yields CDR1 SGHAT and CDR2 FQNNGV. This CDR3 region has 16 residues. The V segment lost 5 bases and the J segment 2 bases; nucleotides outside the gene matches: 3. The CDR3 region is CASSPTSGGPYNEQFF. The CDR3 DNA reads TGTGCCAGCAGCCCGACTAGCGGGGGGCCCTACAATGAGCAGTTCTTC.

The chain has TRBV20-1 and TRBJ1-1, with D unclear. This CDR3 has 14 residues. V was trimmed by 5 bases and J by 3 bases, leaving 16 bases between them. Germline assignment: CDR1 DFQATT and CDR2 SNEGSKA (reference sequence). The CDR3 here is CSAPDRSRDTEAFF. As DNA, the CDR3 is TGCAGTGCTCCCGATAGATCTAGGGACACTGAAGCTTTCTTT.

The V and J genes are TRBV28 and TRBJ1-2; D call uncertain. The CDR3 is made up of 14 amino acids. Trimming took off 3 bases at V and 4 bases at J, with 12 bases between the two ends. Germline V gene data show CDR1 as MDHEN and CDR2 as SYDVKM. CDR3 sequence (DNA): TGTGCCAGCAGTTTCGCCCGGGTCTTCTATGGCTACACCTTC. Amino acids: CASSFARVFYGYTF.

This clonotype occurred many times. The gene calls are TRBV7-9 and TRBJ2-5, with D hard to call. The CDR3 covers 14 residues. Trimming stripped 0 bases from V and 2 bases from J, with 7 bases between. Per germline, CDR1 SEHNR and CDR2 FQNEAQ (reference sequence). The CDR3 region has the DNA TGTGCCAGCAGCTTAGCAGTCTCTCAAGAGACCCAGTACTTC. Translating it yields CASSLAVSQETQYF.

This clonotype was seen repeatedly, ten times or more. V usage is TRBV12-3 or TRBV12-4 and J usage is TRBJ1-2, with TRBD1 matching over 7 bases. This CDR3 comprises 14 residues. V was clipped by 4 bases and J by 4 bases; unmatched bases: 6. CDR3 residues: CASSSDRVGYGYTF. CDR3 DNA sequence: TGTGCCAGCAGTTCAGACAGGGTTGGCTATGGCTACACCTTC.

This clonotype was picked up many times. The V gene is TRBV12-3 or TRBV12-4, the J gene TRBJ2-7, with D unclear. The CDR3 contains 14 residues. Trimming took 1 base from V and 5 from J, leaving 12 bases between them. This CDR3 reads CASSLEARRNEQYF. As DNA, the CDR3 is TGTGCCAGCAGTTTAGAGGCCAGGCGCAACGAGCAGTACTTC.

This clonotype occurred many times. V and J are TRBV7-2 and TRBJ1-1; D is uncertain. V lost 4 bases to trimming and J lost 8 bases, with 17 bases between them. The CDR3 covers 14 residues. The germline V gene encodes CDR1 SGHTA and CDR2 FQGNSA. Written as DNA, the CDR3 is TGTGCCAGCAGCTCTGGATCCCGTACAAGCGAAGCTTTCTTT. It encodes CASSSGSRTSEAFF.

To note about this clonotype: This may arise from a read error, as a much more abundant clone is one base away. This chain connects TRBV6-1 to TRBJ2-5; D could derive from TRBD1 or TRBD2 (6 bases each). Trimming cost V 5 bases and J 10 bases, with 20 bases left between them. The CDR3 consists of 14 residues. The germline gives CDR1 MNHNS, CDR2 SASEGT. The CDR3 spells CASSTDRGLGIQYF. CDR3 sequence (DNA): TGTGCCAGCAGTACGGACCGGGGGCTTGGGATCCAGTACTTC.

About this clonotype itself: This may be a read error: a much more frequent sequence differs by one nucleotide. CDR3 in amino acids: CASSIDPKGGGLYEQYF. The CDR3 bases are TGTGCCAGTAGTATAGATCCGAAGGGAGGAGGTTTGTACGAGCAGTACTTC. This sequence joins TRBV19 and TRBJ2-7; a possible D gene is TRBD2 (6 bases). V shed 0 bases and J shed 4 bases, with 19 bases lying between them. Per germline, CDR1 LNHDA and CDR2 SQIVND (reference sequence). CDR3 size: 17 residues. The full variable domain, in which reference TRBV19 and TRBJ2-7 provide the parts outside the CDR3, is DGGITQSPKYLFRKEGQNVTLSCEQNLNHDAMYWYRQDPGQGLRLIYYSQIVNDFQKGDIAEGYSVSREKKESFPLTVTSAQKNPTAFYLCASSIDPKGGGLYEQYFGPGTRLTVT.

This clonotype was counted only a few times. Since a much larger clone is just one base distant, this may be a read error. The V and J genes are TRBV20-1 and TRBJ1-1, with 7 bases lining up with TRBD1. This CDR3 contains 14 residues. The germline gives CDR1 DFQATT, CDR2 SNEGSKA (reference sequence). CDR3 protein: CSAWTGQMNTEASF. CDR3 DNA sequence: TGCAGTGCTTGGACGGGACAGATGAACACTGAAGCTTCCTTT.

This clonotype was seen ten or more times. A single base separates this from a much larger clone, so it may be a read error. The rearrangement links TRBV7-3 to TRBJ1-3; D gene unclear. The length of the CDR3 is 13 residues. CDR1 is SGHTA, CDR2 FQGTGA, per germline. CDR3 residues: CASSATSGDTIYF. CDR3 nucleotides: TGTGCCAGCAGCGCCACCTCTGGAGACACCATATATTTT.

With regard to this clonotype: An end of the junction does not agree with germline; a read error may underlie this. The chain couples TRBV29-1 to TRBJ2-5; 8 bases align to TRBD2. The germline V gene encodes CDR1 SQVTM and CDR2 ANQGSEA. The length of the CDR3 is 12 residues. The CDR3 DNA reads TGCAGCGTTGTGGCTAGCGGGCCGGTAAGACACTTC. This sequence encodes CSVVASGPVRHF.

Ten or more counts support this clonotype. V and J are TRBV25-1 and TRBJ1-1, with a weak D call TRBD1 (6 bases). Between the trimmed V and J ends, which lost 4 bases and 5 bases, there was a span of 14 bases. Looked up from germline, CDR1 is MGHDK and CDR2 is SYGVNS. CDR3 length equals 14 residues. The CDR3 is CASSGTGWKTEAFF. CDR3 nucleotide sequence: TGTGCCAGCAGTGGTACAGGGTGGAAAACTGAAGCTTTCTTT.

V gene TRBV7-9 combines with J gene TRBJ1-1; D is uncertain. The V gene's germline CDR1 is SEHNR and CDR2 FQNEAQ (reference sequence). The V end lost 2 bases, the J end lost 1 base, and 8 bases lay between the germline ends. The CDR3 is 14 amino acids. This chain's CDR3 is CASSLSRANTEAFF. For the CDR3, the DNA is TGTGCCAGCAGCTTAAGTAGAGCGAACACTGAAGCTTTCTTT. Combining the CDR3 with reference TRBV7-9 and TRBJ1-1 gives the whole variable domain DTGVSQNPRHKITKRGQNVTFRCDPISEHNRLYWYRQTLGQGPEFLTYFQNEAQLEKSRLLSDRFSAERPKGSFSTLEIQRTEQGDSAMYLCASSLSRANTEAFFGQGTRLTVV.

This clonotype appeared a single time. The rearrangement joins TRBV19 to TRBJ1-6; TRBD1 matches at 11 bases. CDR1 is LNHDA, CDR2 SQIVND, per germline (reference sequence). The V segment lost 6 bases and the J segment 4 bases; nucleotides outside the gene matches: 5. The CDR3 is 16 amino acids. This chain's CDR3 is CASSWTGGSYNSPLHF. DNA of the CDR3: TGTGCCAGTAGCTGGACAGGGGGCTCGTATAATTCACCCCTCCACTTT.

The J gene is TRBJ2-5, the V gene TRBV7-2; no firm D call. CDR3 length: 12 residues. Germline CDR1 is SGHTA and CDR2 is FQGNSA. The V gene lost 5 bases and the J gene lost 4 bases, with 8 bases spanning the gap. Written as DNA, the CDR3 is TGTGCCAGCAGCCCCGGCGTAGAGACCCAGTACTTC. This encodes CASSPGVETQYF.

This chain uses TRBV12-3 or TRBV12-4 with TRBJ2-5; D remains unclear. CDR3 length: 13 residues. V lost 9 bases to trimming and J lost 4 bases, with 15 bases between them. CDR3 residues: CASAKVGRETQYF. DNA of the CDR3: TGTGCCAGTGCGAAAGTGGGCCGAGAGACCCAGTACTTC.

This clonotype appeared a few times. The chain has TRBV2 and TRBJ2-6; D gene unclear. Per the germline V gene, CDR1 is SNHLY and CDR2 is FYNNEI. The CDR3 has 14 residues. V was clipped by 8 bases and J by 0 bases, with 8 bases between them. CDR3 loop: CASGSNSGANVLTF. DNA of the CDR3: TGTGCCAGCGGTAGTAACTCTGGGGCCAACGTCCTGACTTTC.

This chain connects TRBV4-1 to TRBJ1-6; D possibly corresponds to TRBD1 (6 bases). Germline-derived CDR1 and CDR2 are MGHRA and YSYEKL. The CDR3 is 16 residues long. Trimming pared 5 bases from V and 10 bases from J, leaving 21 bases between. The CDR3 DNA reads TGCGCCAGCAGCAGCACACGTAGAGACAGGAGGTCACCCCTCCACTTT. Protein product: CASSSTRRDRRSPLHF.

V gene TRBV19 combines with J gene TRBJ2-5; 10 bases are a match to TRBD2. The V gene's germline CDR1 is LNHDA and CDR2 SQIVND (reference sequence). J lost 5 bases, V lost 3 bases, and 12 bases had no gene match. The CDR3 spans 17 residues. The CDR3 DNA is TGTGCCAGTAGTATGCCCGCTAGCGGGGGAACCGGGGAGACCCAGTACTTC. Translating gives CASSMPASGGTGETQYF.